The 19 T cell receptor beta chains listed next were all sequenced from one sample in a study of blood T cell repertoires in COVID-19. Assay: immunoSEQ multiplex PCR; the TCRdb copy retains only in-frame clones and omits some. Here the sample spans some 370,000 clones, about 89% being singletons. The specimen was peripheral blood. The source is a young woman with COVID-19, enrolled during active disease.

The chain joins TRBV28 to TRBJ1-2, with unresolved D. The germline V and J ends were trimmed by 5 bases and 2 bases, with 24 bases remaining between them. The germline CDR1 and CDR2 sequences are MDHEN and SYDVKM. This CDR3 spans 18 amino acids. The CDR3 nucleotides read TGTGCCAGCAGTCACTTCAAGGAGGCCCAGTCTCTAAACTATGGCTACACCTTC. It is translated as CASSHFKEAQSLNYGYTF.

V and J are TRBV30 and TRBJ2-7, with TRBD2 as a possible D gene (6 bases). Germline V lookup: CDR1 GTSNPN, CDR2 SVGIG (reference sequence). V was cut by 2 bases and J by 6 bases, with 14 bases left in between. This CDR3 region has 13 residues. The CDR3 sequence: CAWSRSGSGEQYF. The CDR3 region has the DNA TGTGCCTGGAGTAGATCCGGGAGTGGCGAGCAGTACTTC. Full variable domain (remainder filled in from reference TRBV30 and TRBJ2-7): SQTIHQWPATLVQPVGSPLSLECTVEGTSNPNLYWYRQAAGRGLQLLFYSVGIGQISSEVPQNLSASRPQDRQFILSSKKLLLSDSGFYLCAWSRSGSGEQYFGPGTRLTVT.

This clone was picked up one time. This rearrangement joins TRBV5-1 to TRBJ1-2, with D uncertain. The V gene's germline CDR1 is SGHRS and CDR2 YFSETQ. V was cut by 2 bases and J by 5 bases, with 13 bases left in between. The CDR3 loop spans 14 amino acids. The chain's CDR3 is CASSFDDYDYGYTF. The CDR3 DNA is TGCGCCAGCAGCTTCGATGACTACGATTATGGCTACACCTTC.

V and J are TRBV7-9 and TRBJ1-5; no clear D gene. The V end lost 3 bases, the J end lost 3 bases, and 9 bases lay between the germline ends. The germline CDR1 and CDR2 sequences are SEHNR and FQNEAQ (reference sequence). This CDR3 is 14 amino acids long. Here the CDR3 reads CASSLGIPNQPQHF. The CDR3 DNA reads TGTGCCAGCAGCTTGGGCATTCCCAATCAGCCCCAGCATTTT. The full variable domain, in which reference TRBV7-9 and TRBJ1-5 provide the parts outside the CDR3, is DTGVSQNPRHKITKRGQNVTFRCDPISEHNRLYWYRQTLGQGPEFLTYFQNEAQLEKSRLLSDRFSAERPKGSFSTLEIQRTEQGDSAMYLCASSLGIPNQPQHFGDGTRLSIL.

The V and J genes are TRBV27 and TRBJ1-4; no clear D gene. The CDR3 is 16 residues long. Germline V gene data show CDR1 as MNHEY and CDR2 as SMNVEV (reference sequence). The ends were cut back, 3 bases at V and 0 bases at J, with 11 bases in the middle. Written as DNA, the CDR3 is TGTGCCAGCAGTTTTCGGCAGGCTGCAACTAATGAAAAACTGTTTTTT. Translating gives CASSFRQAATNEKLFF.

The chain joins TRBV4-3 to TRBJ1-1, with D possibly matching TRBD1 (6 bases). This CDR3 spans 14 amino acids. Germline CDR1 reads LGHNA; CDR2 reads YSLEER. V was cut by 0 bases and J by 4 bases, with 9 bases left in between. CDR3 sequence reads: CASSQDRGGTEAFF. CDR3 nucleotides: TGCGCCAGCAGCCAAGATCGAGGGGGCACTGAAGCTTTCTTT.

The CDR3 loop reads CASSQGTSGISSYEQYF. In DNA form, the CDR3 reads TGCGCCAGCAGCCAAGGGACTAGCGGGATTAGCTCCTACGAGCAGTACTTC. The J gene is TRBJ2-7, the V gene TRBV5-1; 13 bases fit TRBD2. V lost 4 bases to trimming and J lost 0 bases; unmatched junction nucleotides: 7. Germline V gene lookup returns CDR1 SGHRS and CDR2 YFSETQ. The CDR3 length is 17 residues.

J is TRBJ2-2 and V is TRBV19; D gene unclear. Germline CDR1 is LNHDA and CDR2 is SQIVND (reference sequence). V lost 3 bases, J lost 3 bases, and 17 bases lay in between. The CDR3 sequence is 17 residues long. CDR3 protein: CASSIRLSGEHTGELFF. In DNA form, the CDR3 reads TGTGCCAGTAGTATTCGTCTCTCTGGAGAACACACCGGGGAGCTGTTTTTT.

This chain connects TRBV30 to TRBJ2-4; tentatively, D is TRBD1 (7 bases). This CDR3 comprises 14 residues. CDR1 GTSNPN and CDR2 SVGIG come from the germline V gene (reference sequence). V lost 2 bases and J 8 bases, leaving 16 bases between the germline ends. The CDR3, as DNA: TGTGCCTGGAGTATCCGGGGGCAGGGGGACATTCAGTACTTC. Translating it yields CAWSIRGQGDIQYF.

The rearrangement uses TRBV11-3 and TRBJ2-1; the match to TRBD2 covers 11 bases. In germline, CDR1 is SGHNT, CDR2 YENEEA. The CDR3 spans 16 residues. Trimming took 4 bases from V and 7 from J; bases not matched to a gene: 9. The DNA of the CDR3 is TGTGCCAGCAGCTCGTATACTAGCGGGAGTGCGAATGAGCAGTTCTTC. Amino acid sequence: CASSSYTSGSANEQFF.

The chain is built from TRBV29-1 and TRBJ2-7; no clear D gene. The germline CDR1 and CDR2 sequences are SQVTM and ANQGSEA. The germline V and J ends were trimmed by 4 bases and 2 bases, with 9 bases remaining between them. CDR3 size: 12 residues. CDR3: CSVASSTYEQYF. CDR3 nucleotide sequence: TGCAGCGTTGCAAGCTCGACCTACGAGCAGTACTTC.

The chain carries TRBV15 and TRBJ2-7, with D hard to call. Germline assignment: CDR1 LNHNV and CDR2 YYDKDF (reference sequence). This CDR3 has 15 residues. V gave up 0 bases and J gave up 2 bases, with 11 bases separating them. The CDR3 nucleotides are TGTGCCACCAGCAGAGATCGGAGCAGCACCTACGAGCAGTACTTC. The encoded protein is CATSRDRSSTYEQYF.

CDR3 amino acids: CASRGGREYFNEQFF. CDR3 nucleotide sequence: TGTGCCAGTAGGGGGGGGCGGGAGTATTTTAATGAGCAGTTCTTC. This sequence joins TRBV19 and TRBJ2-1; perhaps TRBD2 as D (7 bases). CDR1 is LNHDA, CDR2 SQIVND, per germline (reference sequence). With 6 bases removed from V and 7 bases from J, the gap between germline ends came to 19 bases. CDR3 length equals 15 residues.

This rearrangement joins TRBV6-5 to TRBJ2-1; weak D call: TRBD1 (5 bases). This CDR3 contains 15 residues. CDR1 is MNHEY, CDR2 SVGAGI, per germline. V lost 6 bases to trimming and J lost 0 bases, with 12 bases between them. The CDR3: CASRGAYSSYNEQFF. CDR3 coding DNA: TGTGCCAGCAGAGGGGCCTATAGCTCCTACAATGAGCAGTTCTTC.

In this sample, this clone turned up a few times. The V and J genes are TRBV5-4 and TRBJ2-2; perhaps TRBD2 as D (7 bases). The V and J ends lost 4 bases and 4 bases respectively, with 23 bases between them. CDR1 is SGHNT, CDR2 YYREEE, per germline (reference sequence). The CDR3 covers 18 residues. The CDR3 nucleotides read TGTGCCAGCAGCCCTCGGGAGGCGGGGGCGCGCAGCACCGGGGAGCTGTTTTTT. This sequence encodes CASSPREAGARSTGELFF.

This clone has only one observation. This sequence joins TRBV15 and TRBJ2-5; D uncertain. The CDR3 extends over 15 amino acids. The V gene's germline CDR1 is LNHNV and CDR2 YYDKDF (reference sequence). Trimming removed 0 bases from V and 1 base from J, with 9 bases in between. The CDR3 DNA follows: TGTGCCACCAGCAGAGATCAAGGAGTCCAAGAGACCCAGTACTTC. It translates to CATSRDQGVQETQYF. Supplemented by reference TRBV15 and TRBJ2-5, the full variable domain reads DAMVIQNPRYQVTQFGKPVTLSCSQTLNHNVMYWYQQKSSQAPKLLFHYYDKDFNNEADTPDNFQSRRPNTSFCFLDIRSPGLGDTAMYLCATSRDQGVQETQYFGPGTRLLVL.

The rearrangement joins TRBV4-1 to TRBJ2-7; D might be TRBD2 (5 bases). CDR1 MGHRA and CDR2 YSYEKL come from the germline V gene. Trimming stripped 0 bases from V and 3 bases from J, with 12 bases between. CDR3 length: 15 residues. The CDR3 reads CASSQEWGAYYEQYF. CDR3 bases: TGCGCCAGCAGCCAAGAATGGGGAGCATACTACGAGCAGTACTTC.

This clone has at least ten counts. The J gene is TRBJ1-2, the V gene TRBV14; D is ambiguous. V was shortened by 6 bases and J by 0 bases, with 11 bases between the two germline ends. Germline V gene lookup returns CDR1 SGHDN and CDR2 FVKESK. There are 14 residues in the CDR3. The CDR3 nucleotides are TGTGCCAGCAGGCTAACCGGGTCTAACTATGGCTACACCTTC. Translated, it gives CASRLTGSNYGYTF.

The V call is TRBV13, the J call TRBJ1-4; D gene uncertain. Germline V CDR1 and CDR2: PRHDT, FYEKMQ (reference sequence). The CDR3 sequence is 15 residues long. Trimming left V 4 bases short and J 4 bases short, with 13 bases between. The CDR3 sequence is CASSSPSESNEKLFF. The CDR3 DNA follows: TGTGCCAGCAGCTCCCCGTCGGAGAGTAATGAAAAACTGTTTTTT.